The clone carrying this TCR beta chain was detected many times. The antigen is unknown. The entry originates in a study of T-cell reconstitution after alpha-beta-depleted transplantation in children. Germline V gives CDR1 SGDLS, CDR2 YYNGEE. The CDR3 has 16 amino acids. V gave up 0 bases and J gave up 5 bases; unmatched junction bases: 9. As it was prepared, the TCRbeta library received unique molecular identifiers. MiXCR, run by TCRdb on the PCR reads, gives a single entry per CDR3 protein. Seen here are under 70,000 distinct CDR3 sequences, 11% observed once, and the top ten hold less than 15%. Notes on the study in general: Day-60 TCRbeta diversity that was high in some patients was derived from surviving recipient T cells and thymic progenitors. Newly produced T cells mostly accounted for T-cell counts and diversity one year post-transplant.

This clonotype was obtained from a boy between 5 and 17 years old with acute myeloid leukemia, due to receive a stem cell transplant. The chain recombines TRBV9 with TRBJ2-7; 9 bases fit TRBD2. The starting material was PBMCs, obtained before TCRalphabeta/CD19-depleted stem cell transplant. The chain's CDR3 is CASSVALAGLADEQYF. Written as DNA, the CDR3 is TGTGCCAGCAGCGTAGCATTGGCGGGACTAGCAGACGAGCAGTACTTC.